This note documents a single TCR beta chain sequence. Its target is unknown. The donors formed part of the approximately 120-subject validation cohort, distinct from the roughly 660-subject first cohort. The data are from a study of cytomegalovirus exposure and HLA in healthy donors. Study-wide results and limits: There were 150 or so TCR beta chains listed as cytomegalovirus-associated.

CDR1 and CDR2 from the germline V gene are ENHRY and SYGVKD. V was cut by 2 bases and J by 6 bases, with 11 bases left in between. CDR3 length equals 13 residues. The method was immunoSEQ multiplex PCR; TCRdb's version includes in-frame clones alone and lacks a portion of them. The repertoire includes some 61,000 clones, approximately 96% of them detected once, and around 1.6% sits in the top ten. The sequence was collected from a woman in her late teens or twenties in good health and CMV-seropositive. The chain couples TRBV10-3 to TRBJ2-7; tentatively, D is TRBD1 (5 bases). The specimen was PBMCs. The DNA for the CDR3 is TGTGCCATCAGTGAGACAGGCCCAGGCGAGCAGTACTTC. This gives the protein CAISETGPGEQYF.